This is a list of T cell receptor beta chains from one sample in a study of early T cells in non-severe SARS-CoV-2 infection. From the 5' RACE reads, TCRdb called clonotypes with MiXCR, one entry per CDR3 protein. The sample consists of under 60,000 distinct CDR3 sequences, around 9.7% of them appearing once. Sequences were obtained from whole blood. The origin of the receptors is an adult who was a healthcare worker with PCR-confirmed SARS-CoV-2 infection or an uninfected control (not recorded which). The CDR3 runs from the conserved cysteine through the conserved F or W. The order of the fields is D gene, J gene, clone size, V gene, CDR3 protein, CDR3 DNA. D genes are given only for firm matches. A row's size may be missing; if present it is once, few, many or a size class.

>TRBD1|TRBJ2-1|few|TRBV12-3/TRBV12-4
CASRPGQGEWNEQFF
TGTGCCAGCAGACCTGGACAGGGTGAATGGAATGAGCAGTTCTTC
>NA|TRBJ1-2|NA|TRBV12-3/TRBV12-4
CASRTTGSGGYTF
TGTGCCAGCAGAACTACAGGGTCTGGGGGCTACACCTTC
>NA|TRBJ2-7|few|TRBV18
CASSPKAGPSSYEQYF
TGTGCCAGCTCACCGAAGGCGGGACCGAGCTCCTACGAGCAGTACTTC
>NA|TRBJ2-1|NA|TRBV2
CASSESHEQFF
TGTGCCAGCAGTGAAAGTCATGAGCAGTTCTTC
>NA|TRBJ2-5|NA|TRBV6-1
CASSEEGLGRETQYF
TGTGCCAGCAGTGAAGAGGGACTGGGAAGGGAGACCCAGTACTTC
>NA|TRBJ2-3|NA|TRBV5-5
CASSLLLGADTQYF
TGTGCCAGCAGCTTGTTGCTGGGGGCCGATACGCAGTATTTT
>NA|TRBJ1-3|few|TRBV10-3
CATEALGTIYF
TGTGCCACTGAGGCACTCGGCACCATATATTTT
>NA|TRBJ1-4|few|TRBV18
CASSPGGTNEKLFF
TGTGCCAGCTCACCAGGAGGTACTAATGAAAAACTGTTTTTT
>NA|TRBJ2-1|NA|TRBV14
CASSQETHGNEQFF
TGTGCCAGCAGCCAAGAAACACACGGGAATGAGCAGTTCTTC
>NA|TRBJ2-7|few|TRBV25-1
CASSESYTQPREQYF
TGTGCCAGCAGTGAATCGTACACTCAGCCACGGGAGCAGTACTTC
>NA|TRBJ1-6|many|TRBV12-3/TRBV12-4
CASSWGNSPLHF
TGTGCCAGCAGTTGGGGGAATTCACCCCTCCACTTT
>NA|TRBJ2-5|many|TRBV7-3
CASSRATGETQYF
TGTGCCAGCAGTAGGGCCACGGGAGAGACCCAGTACTTC
>TRBD1|TRBJ1-5|many|TRBV29-1
CSAQGQRNQPQHF
TGCAGCGCACAGGGGCAGCGCAATCAGCCCCAGCATTTT
>NA|TRBJ1-4|many|TRBV5-1
CASRPPGGGEKLFF
TGCGCCAGCAGACCCCCAGGTGGCGGTGAAAAACTGTTTTTT
>TRBD1|TRBJ2-7|NA|TRBV2
CASSVDRASYEQYF
TGTGCCAGCAGTGTCGACAGGGCCTCCTACGAGCAGTACTTC
>TRBD2|TRBJ2-3|few|TRBV7-2
CASSFRTGEGDTQYF
TGTGCCAGCAGCTTTAGAACGGGGGAGGGAGATACGCAGTATTTT
>NA|TRBJ2-3|many|TRBV6-6
CASSYSTRDTQYF
TGTGCCAGCAGTTACTCGACAAGGGATACGCAGTATTTT
>NA|TRBJ1-3|NA|TRBV9
CASSPRGENTIYF
TGTGCCAGCAGCCCTAGGGGGGAAAACACCATATATTTT
>TRBD2|TRBJ2-2|many|TRBV7-3
CASSLIGTSGSTGELFF
TGTGCCAGCAGCTTAATTGGGACTAGCGGCAGCACCGGGGAGCTGTTTTTT
>NA|TRBJ2-5|NA|TRBV10-3
CAISESHKGRGDQETQYF
TGTGCCATCAGTGAGTCGCATAAAGGGAGAGGGGATCAAGAGACCCAGTACTTC
>TRBD2|TRBJ2-3|few|TRBV2
CASSDVGGGTDTQYF
TGTGCCAGCAGTGATGTGGGGGGGGGAACAGATACGCAGTATTTT
>NA|TRBJ2-6|many|TRBV19
CASSWSSGANVLTF
TGTGCCAGTAGCTGGAGCTCTGGGGCCAACGTCCTGACTTTC
>NA|TRBJ1-1|few|TRBV7-6
CASSRRAVNTEAFF
TGTGCCAGCAGCCGGAGGGCAGTGAACACTGAAGCTTTCTTT
>NA|TRBJ1-2|NA|TRBV6-5
CASSLDVRYGYTF
TGTGCCAGCTCTTTAGACGTCCGCTATGGCTACACCTTC
>TRBD1|TRBJ1-2|many|TRBV2
CASRAGGAEGYTF
TGTGCCAGCAGGGCAGGGGGCGCGGAAGGCTACACCTTC
>TRBD1|TRBJ1-5|NA|TRBV2
CASSFLQGAAQPQHF
TGTGCCAGCAGCTTCCTACAGGGGGCGGCTCAGCCCCAGCATTTT
>TRBD1|TRBJ2-2|NA|TRBV7-6
CASSYGQGNTGELFF
TGTGCCAGCAGCTATGGACAGGGGAACACCGGGGAGCTGTTTTTT
>NA|TRBJ2-3|few|TRBV5-6
CASSLYDTQYF
TGTGCCAGCAGCTTGTATGATACGCAGTATTTT
>NA|TRBJ2-3|NA|TRBV7-9
CASSRPLSSTDTQYF
TGTGCCAGCAGCCGCCCCCTGTCTAGCACAGATACGCAGTATTTT
>TRBD2|TRBJ2-7|NA|TRBV12-3/TRBV12-4
CASSWTSGRAEQYF
TGTGCCAGCAGTTGGACTAGCGGGAGGGCCGAGCAGTACTTC
>TRBD1|TRBJ1-5|many|TRBV12-3/TRBV12-4
CASSSPGQGPNQPQHF
TGTGCCAGCAGTTCTCCGGGACAGGGGCCAAATCAGCCCCAGCATTTT
>NA|TRBJ1-5|many|TRBV12-3/TRBV12-4
CASSLSTGLRNQPQHF
TGTGCCAGCAGTTTATCTACAGGGCTAAGAAATCAGCCCCAGCATTTT
>TRBD1|TRBJ1-2|few|TRBV3-1
CASSQDPGGGYTF
TGTGCCAGCAGCCAAGATCCAGGGGGAGGCTACACCTTC
>TRBD2|TRBJ2-1|few|TRBV6-5
CASSYGRGYNEQFF
TGTGCCAGCAGTTACGGGCGGGGGTACAATGAGCAGTTCTTC
>NA|TRBJ2-7|many|TRBV12-3/TRBV12-4
CASSPRNPDYEQYF
TGTGCCAGCAGTCCACGGAACCCAGACTACGAGCAGTACTTC
>NA|TRBJ2-7|many|TRBV3-1
CASSQGPDEQYF
TGTGCCAGCAGCCAGGGACCCGACGAGCAGTACTTC
>NA|TRBJ2-5|few|TRBV7-2
CASSSPKGQETQYF
TGTGCCAGCAGCTCCCCCAAGGGGCAGGAGACCCAGTACTTC
>NA|TRBJ2-3|few|TRBV11-2
CASSPNGLGGPHTQYF
TGTGCCAGCAGCCCGAATGGATTAGGGGGACCCCATACGCAGTATTTT
>NA|TRBJ2-2|few|TRBV11-3
CASSSEIGELFF
TGTGCCAGCAGCTCGGAGATCGGGGAGCTGTTTTTT
>NA|TRBJ1-5|NA|TRBV12-3/TRBV12-4
CASSSTGYQPQHF
TGTGCCAGCAGTTCGACGGGGTATCAGCCCCAGCATTTT
>NA|TRBJ2-2|NA|TRBV6-1
CASSDYGGNTGELFF
TGTGCCAGCAGTGATTACGGGGGTAACACCGGGGAGCTGTTTTTT
>NA|TRBJ1-1|many|TRBV20-1
CSAGDKIGTEAFF
TGCAGTGCTGGGGACAAGATAGGCACTGAAGCTTTCTTT
>NA|TRBJ2-3|many|TRBV29-1
CSVEISWADTQYF
TGCAGCGTTGAGATCAGTTGGGCCGATACGCAGTATTTT
>NA|TRBJ2-7|many|TRBV5-6
CASSLYYRGLYEQYF
TGTGCCAGCAGCTTGTACTACAGAGGACTATACGAGCAGTACTTC
>TRBD1|TRBJ1-6|NA|TRBV30
CAWNRGASSYNSPLHF
TGTGCCTGGAACAGGGGAGCAAGCTCCTATAATTCACCCCTCCACTTT
>NA|TRBJ1-6|many|TRBV12-3/TRBV12-4
CASSLPGVGSPLHF
TGTGCCAGCAGTTTACCAGGGGTTGGCTCACCCCTCCACTTT
>NA|TRBJ2-1|many|TRBV4-1
CASSQGPVGTQYNEQFF
TGCGCCAGCAGCCAAGGACCTGTGGGGACCCAATACAATGAGCAGTTCTTC
>NA|TRBJ2-1|NA|TRBV7-2
CASSLAPLGEQFF
TGTGCCAGCAGCTTAGCCCCCCTTGGGGAGCAGTTCTTC
>TRBD1|TRBJ2-3|few|TRBV4-1
CASSQPGQGTDTQYF
TGCGCCAGCAGCCAACCGGGACAGGGCACAGATACGCAGTATTTT
>NA|TRBJ2-2|many|TRBV3-1
CASSQEYTMNTGELFF
TGTGCCAGCAGCCAAGAATATACAATGAACACCGGGGAGCTGTTTTTT
>NA|TRBJ1-1|NA|TRBV6-1
CATSLRRGDTEAFF
TGTGCCACCTCGCTAAGGAGGGGTGACACTGAAGCTTTCTTT
>NA|TRBJ2-7|NA|TRBV30
CAWSKEGRKTYEQYF
TGCGCCTGGAGTAAGGAGGGACGGAAGACCTACGAGCAGTACTTC
>NA|TRBJ1-5|NA|TRBV10-1
CASSVGERGMPQHF
TGCGCCAGCAGTGTCGGGGAGAGGGGGATGCCCCAGCATTTT
>TRBD2|TRBJ2-5|NA|TRBV15
CATSRDYFAGDQETQYF
TGTGCCACCAGCAGAGATTATTTCGCGGGGGATCAAGAGACCCAGTACTTC
>NA|TRBJ1-5|many|TRBV16
CASSQSRSGAGNQPQHF
TGTGCCAGCAGCCAATCTCGTTCAGGGGCTGGAAATCAGCCCCAGCATTTT
>NA|TRBJ1-2|many|TRBV19
CASKGSGYGYTF
TGTGCCAGTAAGGGGTCCGGCTATGGCTACACCTTC
>NA|TRBJ2-2|few|TRBV13
CASSPPLKNGELFF
TGTGCCAGCAGCCCCCCCTTAAAGAACGGGGAGCTGTTTTTT
>NA|TRBJ1-2|many|TRBV19
CASSIGSGNGYTF
TGTGCCAGTAGTATTGGCAGTGGAAATGGCTACACCTTC
>TRBD2|TRBJ2-1|few|TRBV7-8
CASTLQAGAPYGQFF
TGTGCCAGCACGCTTCAAGCGGGGGCCCCGTACGGGCAGTTCTTC